This T cell receptor beta chain was sequenced during a study of T cell responses to AZD1222 COVID-19 vaccine. Sequencing used immunoSEQ multiplex PCR; TCRdb keeps in-frame clones, though not all of them. The table has about 120,000 clones, around nine tenths seen once. The CDR3 has 16 residues. Trimming pared 2 bases from V and 4 bases from J, leaving 17 bases between. In germline, CDR1 is MGHRA, CDR2 YSYEKL. The sequencing used peripheral blood, collected on day 0 of AZD1222 vaccination. This receptor was taken from an adult in good health. J is TRBJ1-1 and V is TRBV4-1; weak D call: TRBD1 (6 bases). DNA of the CDR3: TGCGCCAGCAGCCAAATACAGGGAAGGGGCTTCACTGAAGCTTTCTTT. It specifies CASSQIQGRGFTEAFF.